What follows are 8 T cell receptor beta chains derived from one specimen sequenced in a study of cytomegalovirus exposure and HLA in healthy donors. The PCR had 60 Vbeta and 13 Jbeta primers. Sequenced by immunoSEQ multiplex PCR; TCRdb stores in-frame clones only, minus some. The table includes 150,000 to 200,000 clones, under 85% detected once. The material sequenced was PBMCs. These receptors originate from a woman younger than 45 in good health and CMV-seronegative.

The chain carries TRBV5-4 and TRBJ2-1, with 8 bases lining up with TRBD2. The CDR3 runs to 15 residues. Germline CDR1 reads SGHNT; CDR2 reads YYREEE (reference sequence). The V and J ends lost 2 bases and 7 bases, in that order; junction bases with no gene match: 8. The chain's CDR3 is CASSLGLASGNEQFF. The DNA of the CDR3 is TGTGCCAGCAGCTTAGGACTAGCTAGCGGGAATGAGCAGTTCTTC.

The CDR3 protein is CASSQAGDTNYGYTF. The CDR3 nucleotides are TGTGCCAGCAGCCAAGCCGGTGACACTAACTATGGCTACACCTTC. The V call is TRBV14, the J call TRBJ1-2, with D unresolved. V was cut by 1 base and J by 0 bases, with 9 bases left in between. The CDR3 sequence is 15 residues long. Looked up from germline, CDR1 is SGHDN and CDR2 is FVKESK.

The genes are TRBV28 and TRBJ1-5, with a weak D call TRBD1 (5 bases). Looked up from germline, CDR1 is MDHEN and CDR2 is SYDVKM. The V end was cut by 2 bases, the J end by 5 bases, with 13 bases between. This CDR3 comprises 15 residues. CDR3 in DNA: TGTGCCAGCAGTTTAATAATTGAAGGGGATCAGCCCCAGCATTTT. As protein: CASSLIIEGDQPQHF.

The gene calls are TRBV15 and TRBJ1-1; tentatively, D is TRBD1 (6 bases). V gave up 7 bases and J gave up 6 bases, with 18 bases separating them. The CDR3 has 14 amino acids. Germline assignment: CDR1 LNHNV and CDR2 YYDKDF (reference sequence). For the CDR3, the DNA is TGTGCCACCACCAACCGAATACAGGGCCCTGAAGCTTTCTTT. This gives the protein CATTNRIQGPEAFF.

The sample holds a few counts of this clone. This chain uses TRBV7-9 with TRBJ1-2; D unresolved. Looked up from germline, CDR1 is SEHNR and CDR2 is FQNEAQ (reference sequence). V was cut by 1 base and J by 8 bases, with 20 bases left in between. This CDR3 comprises 16 residues. The DNA for the CDR3 is TGTGCCAGCAGCTTAGAGGAGGCTCCTAAATTTTTCGGCTACACCTTC. Translating gives CASSLEEAPKFFGYTF.

This chain links TRBV7-2 with TRBJ2-7; 7 bases fit TRBD2. This CDR3 comprises 14 residues. CDR1 SGHTA and CDR2 FQGNSA come from the germline V gene. V lost 4 bases to trimming and J lost 3 bases; unmatched junction nucleotides: 6. The CDR3, as DNA: TGTGCCAGCAGCTCCCGACTAGCAAACTACGAGCAGTACTTC. Its translation: CASSSRLANYEQYF. The full variable domain, rest sourced from reference TRBV7-2 and TRBJ2-7, is GAGVSQSPSNKVTEKGKDVELRCDPISGHTALYWYRQSLGQGLEFLIYFQGNSAPDKSGLPSDRFSAERTGGSVSTLTIQRTQQEDSAVYLCASSSRLANYEQYFGPGTRLTVT.

This clone was counted once. The V and J genes are TRBV6-6 and TRBJ1-5; 8 bases align to TRBD1. Germline CDR1 and CDR2: MNHNY and SVGAGI (reference sequence). This CDR3 has 15 residues. Trimming at V came to 5 bases and at J to 2 bases, leaving 5 bases not matched to a gene. CDR3 nucleotide sequence: TGTGCCAGCAGTGGGCCGGGACAGGGCAATCAGCCCCAGCATTTT. Residues: CASSGPGQGNQPQHF.

The chain combines TRBV4-1 with TRBJ2-7; a possible D gene is TRBD1 (7 bases). The CDR3 has 18 residues. Germline CDR1 MGHRA, CDR2 YSYEKL. Trimming took off 4 bases at V and 4 bases at J, with 26 bases between the two ends. The CDR3 spells CASSPRLLLSTGRYEQYF. In nucleotides, the CDR3 is TGCGCCAGCAGCCCAAGACTGCTTCTTTCGACAGGGAGGTACGAGCAGTACTTC.